This T cell receptor (beta chain) was observed in a study of cytomegalovirus exposure and HLA in healthy donors. Whole-study findings and limits: Three of the chains that were CMV-associated were confirmed in vitro to be specific for CMV antigens. Across donors, most TCRs were seen rarely, yet some public ones were widespread.

At collection, donors were nominally healthy, but unrecorded immune exposures were probable. Germline CDR1 and CDR2: MNHEY and SMNVEV (reference sequence). V lost 5 bases to trimming and J lost 3 bases; unmatched junction nucleotides: 6. This CDR3 spans 15 amino acids. Concerning this clone: The antigen is not known.

Vbeta (60) and Jbeta (13) primers were used in the PCR. This table comes from immunoSEQ multiplex PCR, and its TCRdb copy is limited to in-frame clones, with some not included. The sample carries 150,000 to 200,000 clones, about 83% recorded once. The sample comprised PBMCs. V is TRBV27 and J is TRBJ1-1; 10 positions agree with TRBD1. The sequence derives from a female donor in good health and CMV-seronegative. CDR3 in amino acids: CASSRGQGSYTEAFF. DNA of the CDR3: TGTGCCAGCAGTCGGGGACAGGGGTCATACACTGAAGCTTTCTTT.